This T cell receptor beta chain was found in a study of CD8+ T cells in alopecia areata. About the study: Patients in the treated group were given tofacitinib by mouth, 5 to 10 mg twice a day. The protocol delivered tofacitinib for 6 to 18 months, then withdrew it for 6 months. Treated patients were scored for severity by percent of scalp affected. Study observations and caveats: Persistence during tofacitinib was seen for many expanded lesional clones in scalp and blood.

The authors extracted RNA and reverse transcribed it into cDNA as the sequencing template. Clones were read by immunoSEQ multiplex PCR, and TCRdb kept only the in-frame ones, dropping some. The repertoire consists of approximately 180,000 clones, with under 80% occurring once and the leading ten covering approximately 1.3%. Turning to this clone: Its antigen is not known.

Trimming took off 0 bases at V and 3 bases at J, with 6 bases between the two ends. The CDR3 contains 13 residues. CDR1 LNHNV and CDR2 YYDKDF come from the germline V gene (reference sequence). The treatment is: oral pan-JAK inhibitor, 5-10 mg twice daily. Sequencing used CD4+ T cells sorted from blood, obtained around week 49, from a patient treated with tofacitinib. This clonotype was obtained from a human donor with alopecia areata. The chain carries TRBV15 and TRBJ2-7; unclear D gene. The CDR3 is CATSRERSYEQYF. For the CDR3, the DNA is TGTGCCACCAGCAGAGAAAGAAGCTACGAGCAGTACTTC.